There are many counts of the clone carrying this T cell receptor beta chain. Antigen specificity is unknown. Germline and junction disagree at one end, which may indicate a read error. Using its own MiXCR run on the 5' RACE reads, TCRdb lists one record per CDR3 protein. Of about 130,000 distinct CDR3 sequences detected, approximately 6.3% appear once; the ten largest clones hold approximately 2.1%. The source of the sample is a study of T-cell memory formation after mild COVID-19. Germline V lookup: CDR1 SGHRS, CDR2 YFSETQ. The CDR3 is 13 amino acids. Study-wide results and caveats: CD4+ bias marked clones expanding day 15 to 37, unlike balanced contracting clones.

J is TRBJ2-2 and V is TRBV5-1; 8 nucleotides align to TRBD2. Sequenced input: PBMCs or a T cell subset sorted from them (not recorded which). The clonotype comes from an adult woman who had mild COVID-19 (a few samples of this study predate the infection). Cell type and time point are not known. The DNA for the CDR3 is TGTGCCAGCAGCCCGGGAGGGACCGGGGAGCTGTTTTTT. Residues: CASSPGGTGELFF.